The 27 T cell receptor beta chains below were found in one sample sequenced in a study of control samples from healthy donors and cancer patients. Repertoires were generated with immunoSEQ multiplex PCR, while TCRdb's copy carries only in-frame clones and drops some. The table lists approximately 86,000 clones, more than 75% of them singletons. The specimen sequenced was blood. The receptors here all came from a middle-aged woman in good health.

The chain combines TRBV6-5 with TRBJ1-5, with 9 bases aligning to TRBD1. Germline lookup yields CDR1 MNHEY and CDR2 SVGAGI. The CDR3 totals 16 residues. J gave up 2 bases and V 4 bases, and 6 bases lay outside the gene matches. The CDR3 nucleotides read TGTGCCAGCAGTTGGGGAACAGGGGGCGGCAATCAGCCCCAGCATTTT. The encoded protein is CASSWGTGGGNQPQHF.

The chain joins TRBV5-4 to TRBJ1-6; 7 bases match TRBD1. Germline V lookup: CDR1 SGHNT, CDR2 YYREEE (reference sequence). J was trimmed by 7 bases and V by 4 bases; bases with no gene match: 8. The CDR3 loop spans 15 amino acids. The CDR3: CASSPGDSPNSPLHF. Here the CDR3 DNA reads TGTGCCAGCAGCCCTGGGGACAGTCCAAATTCACCCCTCCACTTT.

CDR3: CASSLVTGTGELFF. CDR3 bases: TGTGCCAGCAGCTTAGTGACCGGTACCGGGGAGCTGTTTTTT. The chain uses TRBV7-4 and TRBJ2-2; D uncertain. Trimming shortened V by 1 base and J by 5 bases, and 8 bases separated the two germline ends. CDR1 and CDR2 from the germline V gene are SGHVT and SQSDAQ. CDR3 length: 14 residues.

The genes are TRBV6-1 and TRBJ1-4; 7 bases agree with TRBD1. The CDR3 is 15 amino acids. V gave up 6 bases and J gave up 0 bases; unmatched junction bases: 4. The germline V gene encodes CDR1 MNHNS and CDR2 SASEGT. CDR3 nucleotides: TGTGCCAGCAGACGACAGGGCTCAACTAATGAAAAACTGTTTTTT. Residues: CASRRQGSTNEKLFF.

This clone was recorded once. The genes are TRBV11-3 and TRBJ2-7; the D gene is possibly TRBD1 (5 bases). CDR1 is SGHNT, CDR2 YENEEA, per germline. The CDR3 totals 14 residues. The ends were cut back, 1 base at V and 0 bases at J, with 7 bases in the middle. The CDR3 DNA reads as TGTGCCAGCAGCTTAGGACAGCACTCCTACGAGCAGTACTTC. Translated, it gives CASSLGQHSYEQYF.

V and J are TRBV6-1 and TRBJ1-5; D unresolved. V was shortened by 3 bases and J by 2 bases, with 11 bases between the two germline ends. CDR3 length: 15 amino acids. The germline V gene encodes CDR1 MNHNS and CDR2 SASEGT. As DNA, the CDR3 is TGTGCCAGCAGTGATGGGATGAGGGGCAATCAGCCCCAGCATTTT. This encodes CASSDGMRGNQPQHF.

The rearrangement uses TRBV4-2 and TRBJ2-1, with 7 bases identical to TRBD2. Trimming removed 0 bases from V and 0 bases from J; junction bases left unmatched: 2. The CDR3 sequence is 16 residues long. Germline V gene lookup returns CDR1 LGHNA and CDR2 YNFKEQ. The CDR3 sequence is CASSQDGGGSYNEQFF. The CDR3 nucleotides are TGTGCCAGCAGCCAAGACGGCGGGGGCTCCTACAATGAGCAGTTCTTC.

The chain is built from TRBV15 and TRBJ1-2; the D gene is possibly TRBD1 (5 bases). V was clipped by 8 bases and J by 4 bases, with 14 bases between them. The CDR3 contains 13 residues. In germline, CDR1 is LNHNV, CDR2 YYDKDF (reference sequence). The CDR3 reads CATRHDRLYGYTF. Here the CDR3 DNA reads TGTGCCACCCGCCACGACAGACTCTATGGCTACACCTTC.

The chain joins TRBV10-2 to TRBJ1-5, with D hard to call. This CDR3 comprises 13 residues. Trimming shortened V by 2 bases and J by 4 bases, and 6 bases separated the two germline ends. The germline gives CDR1 WSHSY, CDR2 SAAADI. CDR3 DNA: TGCGCCAGCAGTGAGACAGAAAATCAGCCCCAGCATTTT. Translated, it gives CASSETENQPQHF.

The chain combines TRBV6-2 or TRBV6-3 with TRBJ1-1; no definite D call. The CDR3 contains 14 residues. V was trimmed by 0 bases and J by 6 bases, leaving 11 bases between them. Per the germline V gene, CDR1 is MNHEY and CDR2 is SVGEGT. The CDR3 sequence is CASSYSRIRAEAFF. The CDR3 coding sequence is TGTGCCAGCAGTTACTCAAGGATCAGAGCTGAAGCTTTCTTT.

V and J are TRBV20-1 and TRBJ1-1, with D tentatively TRBD1 (5 bases). V gave up 1 base and J gave up 7 bases, with 7 bases separating them. This CDR3 comprises 11 residues. Germline V gives CDR1 DFQATT, CDR2 SNEGSKA (reference sequence). The DNA for the CDR3 is TGCAGTGCTAGAGGGGGGGGTGAAGCTTTCTTT. This encodes CSARGGGEAFF.

The rearrangement uses TRBV6-5 and TRBJ2-3; D ambiguous. CDR3 length equals 14 residues. With 11 bases removed from V and 4 bases from J, the gap between germline ends came to 19 bases. CDR1 and CDR2 (germline): MNHEY, SVGAGI. The CDR3 here is CAVKDRITADTQYF. In nucleotides, the CDR3 is TGTGCCGTAAAAGACCGGATTACCGCAGATACGCAGTATTTT.

This clone was counted a single time. The same CDR3 is also encoded by other DNA sequences in this sample. This chain uses TRBV6-2 or TRBV6-3 with TRBJ1-2; D is unclear. Germline V gene sequence: CDR1 MNHEY, CDR2 SVGEGT. Trimming shortened V by 2 bases and J by 1 base, and 2 bases separated the two germline ends. CDR3 length: 12 amino acids. CDR3 loop: CASSYSNYGYTF. The CDR3 DNA reads TGTGCCAGCAGTTACAGTAACTATGGCTACACCTTC.

This chain's CDR3 is CASSPAPSRGNTIYF. Written as DNA, the CDR3 is TGTGCCAGCAGCCCGGCCCCCTCCAGAGGAAACACCATATATTTT. This chain joins TRBV5-8 and TRBJ1-3; D is unclear. The germline V and J ends were trimmed by 4 bases and 4 bases, with 15 bases remaining between them. CDR1 SGHTS and CDR2 YDEGEE come from the germline V gene. CDR3 length: 15 amino acids.

To note about this clone: Other DNA variants within this sample encode the same CDR3. The chain employs TRBV5-1 and TRBJ1-1; no firm D call. The length of the CDR3 is 13 residues. Trimming removed 1 base from V and 4 bases from J, with 8 bases in between. Germline V gene lookup returns CDR1 SGHRS and CDR2 YFSETQ. The CDR3 sequence: CASSLTGSTEAFF. The CDR3 DNA sequence: TGCGCCAGCAGCTTGACGGGGAGCACTGAAGCTTTCTTT.

The chain employs TRBV24-1 and TRBJ2-5, with D perhaps TRBD1 (5 bases). The V end lost 7 bases, the J end lost 5 bases, and 10 bases lay between the germline ends. This CDR3 spans 12 amino acids. The V gene's germline CDR1 is KGHDR and CDR2 SFDVKD. CDR3 sequence reads: CATRDIGETQYF. The CDR3, as DNA: TGTGCCACCAGGGACATTGGGGAGACCCAGTACTTC.

This clone occurred a few times. The rearrangement joins TRBV6-4 to TRBJ2-3, with 8 nucleotides matching TRBD2. With 3 bases clipped from V and 3 bases from J, the junction kept 5 bases outside the gene matches. Germline CDR1 MRHNA, CDR2 SNTAGT. This CDR3 is 15 amino acids long. In DNA form, the CDR3 reads TGTGCCAGCAGTGAGAATAGCGGGGAGACAGATACGCAGTATTTT. This encodes CASSENSGETDTQYF.

This clone occurred once. The V call is TRBV7-3, the J call TRBJ2-1, with TRBD2 matching over 7 bases. The length of the CDR3 is 14 residues. The germline V gene encodes CDR1 SGHTA and CDR2 FQGTGA. V lost 5 bases, J lost 13 bases, and 14 bases stayed unmatched. CDR3 sequence (DNA): TGTGCCAGCAGCCCCTTCGGGGGGAGTCTAGCCCAGTTCTTC. Residues: CASSPFGGSLAQFF.

This chain links TRBV4-2 with TRBJ2-1; D is undetermined. This CDR3 is 13 amino acids long. V dropped 2 bases and J dropped 6 bases, with 8 bases sitting between them. From germline, CDR1 is LGHNA and CDR2 YNFKEQ. In DNA, the CDR3 is TGTGCCAGCAGCCAATCAGCCCTCAATGAGCAGTTCTTC. Amino acid sequence: CASSQSALNEQFF.

The chain's CDR3 is CASSLVAHEQFF. In nucleotides, the CDR3 is TGTGCCAGCAGCTTAGTAGCCCATGAGCAGTTCTTC. This chain links TRBV11-3 with TRBJ2-1; D unclear. CDR1 SGHNT and CDR2 YENEEA come from the germline V gene. The CDR3 covers 12 residues. Trimming stripped 1 base from V and 8 bases from J, with 6 bases between.

CDR3 loop: CASRIDRGAYEQYF. In DNA form, the CDR3 reads TGTGCCAGCAGAATAGACAGGGGGGCTTACGAGCAGTACTTC. The V gene is TRBV6-5, the J gene TRBJ2-7; 9 positions match TRBD1. This CDR3 is built from 14 residues. Germline assignment: CDR1 MNHEY and CDR2 SVGAGI. The V and J ends lost 6 bases and 4 bases, in that order; junction bases with no gene match: 7.

The chain couples TRBV10-3 to TRBJ2-1, with 9 positions matching TRBD1. Germline CDR1 ENHRY, CDR2 SYGVKD. Unmatched junction bases numbered 12, after V lost 11 bases and J lost 7 bases. The CDR3 contains 14 residues. As DNA, the CDR3 is TGTGCCGTACGTCCGGGACAGGGAAGAAATGAGCAGTTCTTC. Translation gives CAVRPGQGRNEQFF.

This rearrangement joins TRBV19 to TRBJ1-4; perhaps TRBD1 as D (5 bases). V dropped 5 bases and J dropped 2 bases, with 9 bases sitting between them. The CDR3 sequence is 14 residues long. Germline V CDR1 and CDR2: LNHDA, SQIVND (reference sequence). This CDR3 is CASSWGNTNEKLFF. In DNA, the CDR3 is TGTGCCAGTAGTTGGGGGAATACTAATGAAAAACTGTTTTTT.

The J gene is TRBJ2-7, the V gene TRBV9, with 8 positions matching TRBD2. J was trimmed by 4 bases and V by 0 bases; bases with no gene match: 12. CDR1 SGDLS and CDR2 YYNGEE come from the germline V gene. The CDR3 spans 17 residues. CDR3 sequence (DNA): TGTGCCAGCAGCGTAGAGAGTGGAGCGGGGGTAACTTACGAGCAGTACTTC. Its translation is CASSVESGAGVTYEQYF.

The chain combines TRBV7-9 with TRBJ1-1, with D hard to call. The germline gives CDR1 SEHNR, CDR2 FQNEAQ (reference sequence). The germline V and J ends were trimmed by 4 bases and 7 bases, with 10 bases remaining between them. The CDR3 loop spans 12 amino acids. The CDR3 protein is CASSSQGFEAFF. The CDR3 DNA reads as TGTGCCAGCAGCTCCCAAGGGTTTGAAGCTTTCTTT.

V and J are TRBV18 and TRBJ1-2; D ambiguous. CDR1 KGHSH and CDR2 LQKENI come from the germline V gene. The CDR3 extends over 13 amino acids. V lost 6 bases and J lost 5, with 13 bases in between. The CDR3 DNA reads as TGTGCCAGCTCCCCAATCGCCTCATATGGCTACACCTTC. Its protein is CASSPIASYGYTF.

The chain has TRBV21-1 and TRBJ2-3; TRBD1 was called by the table and not checked on the DNA. TRBV21-1 is a pseudogene segment. This CDR3 comprises 16 residues. This CDR3 reads CASSKEAGKSTDTQYF. CDR3 nucleotide sequence: TGTGCCAGCAGCAAAGAGGCAGGGAAGAGCACAGATACGCAGTATTTT.